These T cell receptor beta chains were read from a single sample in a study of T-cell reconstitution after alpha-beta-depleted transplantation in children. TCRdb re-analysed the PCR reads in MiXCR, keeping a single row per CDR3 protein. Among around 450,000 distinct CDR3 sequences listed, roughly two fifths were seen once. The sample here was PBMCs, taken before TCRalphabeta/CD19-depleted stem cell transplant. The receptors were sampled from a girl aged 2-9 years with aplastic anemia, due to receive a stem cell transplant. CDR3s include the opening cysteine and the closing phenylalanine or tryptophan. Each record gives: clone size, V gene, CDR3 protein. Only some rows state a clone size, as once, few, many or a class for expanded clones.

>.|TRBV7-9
CASSLVAGTNYGYTF
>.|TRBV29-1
CSVEGSGSGPTYEQYF
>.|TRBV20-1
CSARRTSGSMADTQYF
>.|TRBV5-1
CASRLESYEQYF
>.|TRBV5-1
CASSLEGGGYEQYF
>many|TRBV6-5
CASSYSGTGATEAFF
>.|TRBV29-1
CSVERDNLPVQYF
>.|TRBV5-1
CASSFGGQDLAEFF
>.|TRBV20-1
CSARKGQGLAEAFF
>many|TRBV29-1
CSVLINYGYTF
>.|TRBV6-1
CASSQRPNEQFF
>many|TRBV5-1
CASSTGTRGDTQYF
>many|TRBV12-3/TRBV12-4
CASSMHTTDTQYF
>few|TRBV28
CASRPTPGQGSKGGYTF
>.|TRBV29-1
CSVHTGGLNGYTF
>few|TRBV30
CAWRPPDFYNEQFF
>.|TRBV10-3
CAISESPTGSSYEQYF
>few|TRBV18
CASSPPSRDTQYF
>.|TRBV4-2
CASSQGVTGGDSYEQYF
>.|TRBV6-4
CASSDSGRSSYNEQFF
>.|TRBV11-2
CASVLSGGLNEQFF
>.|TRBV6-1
CASSEAPGGKNEQFF
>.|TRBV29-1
CSAIGPGTRETQYF
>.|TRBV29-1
CSAHGTSGNTGELFF
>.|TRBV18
CASSVVTSSANEQFF
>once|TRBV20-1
CSARPGGFQETQYF
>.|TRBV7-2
CASSWGAGAPPDTQYF
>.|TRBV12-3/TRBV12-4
CASSLNGGTGELFF
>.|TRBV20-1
CSATVDTSYEQYF
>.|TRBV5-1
CASSLAEVRSDTQYF
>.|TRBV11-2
CSSSPDTRRYEQYF
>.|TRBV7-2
CASSPVTAGELFF
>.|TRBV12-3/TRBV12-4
CASGVRGAPNEKLFF
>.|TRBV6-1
CASRQGRNYGYTF
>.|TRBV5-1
CASSLRWGSYNEQFF
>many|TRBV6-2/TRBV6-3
CASTLGAGVNEQYF
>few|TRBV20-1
CSARGPPLTGELFF
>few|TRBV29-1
CSVVAGAYEQYF
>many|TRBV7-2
CASSPFGTSGAYEQYF
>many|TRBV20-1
CSAGGQEGNIQYF
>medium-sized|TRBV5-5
CASSFRTSGTSDTQYF
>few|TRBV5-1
CASSLGTGRVSYEQYF
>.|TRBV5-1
CASSSPFGAIDEQFF
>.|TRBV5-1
CASSLVGGREQYF
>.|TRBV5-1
CASSLAGGGINIQYF
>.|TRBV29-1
CSAVNTEAFF
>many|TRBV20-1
CSTRDRVGNTIYF
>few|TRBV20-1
CSARGEREGAYEQYF
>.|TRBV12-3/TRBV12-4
CASSTRLADTYNEQFF
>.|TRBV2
CASSDSQENEKLFF
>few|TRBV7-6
CASSSLPQGPKNIQYF